The source of this T cell receptor beta chain is a study of cytomegalovirus exposure and HLA in healthy donors. Findings and limits, study-wide: With later analysis, a missense DCLRE1C variant became linked to TCR beta V- and J-gene trimming. A previous analysis found most TCR beta V segments productive roughly 90% or roughly 30% of the time.

This clone has just one count. As yet, its antigen is unknown. The PCR ran on 60 Vbeta and 13 Jbeta primers. Sequencing was performed with immunoSEQ multiplex PCR; in TCRdb, only in-frame clones are kept and a portion is missing. This table has around 130,000 clones, about 69% appearing once. The source is a man aged 25-45 years in good health and CMV-seronegative. Sample: PBMCs.

CDR3 protein: CAAYRQGGGEAFF. The CDR3 DNA reads as TGTGCCGCCTACCGACAGGGGGGTGGTGAAGCTTTCTTT. V usage is TRBV19 and J usage is TRBJ1-1; TRBD1 matches 9 bases. From germline, CDR1 is LNHDA and CDR2 SQIVND (reference sequence). This CDR3 region has 13 residues. V gave up 11 bases and J gave up 7 bases; unmatched junction bases: 11.